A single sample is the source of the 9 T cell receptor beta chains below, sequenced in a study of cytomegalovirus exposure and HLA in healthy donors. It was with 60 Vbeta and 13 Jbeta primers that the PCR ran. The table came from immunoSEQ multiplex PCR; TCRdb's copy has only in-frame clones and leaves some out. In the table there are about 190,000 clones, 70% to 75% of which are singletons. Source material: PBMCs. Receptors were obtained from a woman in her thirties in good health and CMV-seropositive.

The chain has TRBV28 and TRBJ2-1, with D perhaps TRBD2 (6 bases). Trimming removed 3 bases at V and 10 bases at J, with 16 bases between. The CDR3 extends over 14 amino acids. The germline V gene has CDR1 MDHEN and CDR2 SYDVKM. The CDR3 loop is CASSLDYPDSEQFF. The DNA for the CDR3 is TGTGCCAGCAGTTTGGACTACCCCGACAGCGAGCAGTTCTTC.

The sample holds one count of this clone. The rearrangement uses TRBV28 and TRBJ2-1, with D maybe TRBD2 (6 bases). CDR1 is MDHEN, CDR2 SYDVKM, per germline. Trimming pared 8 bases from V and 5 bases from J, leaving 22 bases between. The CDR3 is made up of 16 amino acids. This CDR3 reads CASGSRLTSTHNEQFF. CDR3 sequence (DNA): TGTGCCAGCGGATCCCGACTCACTAGCACCCACAATGAGCAGTTCTTC.

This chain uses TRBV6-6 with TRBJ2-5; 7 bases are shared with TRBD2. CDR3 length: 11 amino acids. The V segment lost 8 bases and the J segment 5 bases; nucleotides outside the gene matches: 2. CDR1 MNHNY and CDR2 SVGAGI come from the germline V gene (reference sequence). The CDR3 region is CASAGEETQYF. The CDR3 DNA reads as TGTGCCAGCGCGGGGGAGGAGACCCAGTACTTC.

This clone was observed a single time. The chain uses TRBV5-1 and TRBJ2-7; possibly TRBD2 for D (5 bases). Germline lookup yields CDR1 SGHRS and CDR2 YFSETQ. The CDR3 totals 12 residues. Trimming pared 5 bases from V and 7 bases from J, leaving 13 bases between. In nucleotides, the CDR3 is TGCGCCAGCAGGCCGGAGTCGGGGGAGCAGTACTTC. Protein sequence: CASRPESGEQYF.

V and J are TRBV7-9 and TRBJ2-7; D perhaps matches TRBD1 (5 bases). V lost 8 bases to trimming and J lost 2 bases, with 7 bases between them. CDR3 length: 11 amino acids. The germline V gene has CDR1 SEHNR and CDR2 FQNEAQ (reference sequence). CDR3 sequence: CASQGPYEQYF. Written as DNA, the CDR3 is TGTGCCAGCCAGGGCCCCTACGAGCAGTACTTC. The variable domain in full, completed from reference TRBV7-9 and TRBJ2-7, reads DTGVSQNPRHKITKRGQNVTFRCDPISEHNRLYWYRQTLGQGPEFLTYFQNEAQLEKSRLLSDRFSAERPKGSFSTLEIQRTEQGDSAMYLCASQGPYEQYFGPGTRLTVT.

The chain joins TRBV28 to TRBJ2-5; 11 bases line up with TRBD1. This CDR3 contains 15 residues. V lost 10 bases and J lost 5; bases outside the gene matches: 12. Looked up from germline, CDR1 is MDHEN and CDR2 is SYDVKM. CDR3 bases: TGTGCCATATCCCTTACGGACAGGGGGCTGGAGACCCAGTACTTC. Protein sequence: CAISLTDRGLETQYF.

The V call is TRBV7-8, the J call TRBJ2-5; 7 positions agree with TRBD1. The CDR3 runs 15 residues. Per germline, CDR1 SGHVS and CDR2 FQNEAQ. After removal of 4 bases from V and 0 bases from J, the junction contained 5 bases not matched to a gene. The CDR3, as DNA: TGTGCCAGCAGCTGGGACAGCGACGACCAAGAGACCCAGTACTTC. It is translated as CASSWDSDDQETQYF.

The CDR3: CASSLGRETQYF. CDR3 nucleotides: TGTGCCAGCAGCTTGGGTCGAGAGACCCAGTACTTC. This chain joins TRBV5-6 and TRBJ2-5; D not resolved. V lost 0 bases and J lost 4, with 4 bases in between. The CDR3 is 12 amino acids. CDR1 and CDR2 (germline): SGHDT, YYEEEE.

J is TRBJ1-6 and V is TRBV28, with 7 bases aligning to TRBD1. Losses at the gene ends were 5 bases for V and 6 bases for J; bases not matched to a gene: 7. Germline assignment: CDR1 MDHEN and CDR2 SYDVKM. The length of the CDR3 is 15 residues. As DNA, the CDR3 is TGTGCCAGCAGTGAACAGGGGAAGGGTAATTCACCCCTCCACTTT. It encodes CASSEQGKGNSPLHF.